The TCR beta chain under discussion was sequenced for a study of T cell clonotyping in hematopoietic cell transplantation. Looking at the study overall: Cytoreduction preceded collection of pretransplant recipient samples.

Data came from immunoSEQ multiplex PCR; TCRdb stores just in-frame clones and leaves some out. The sample lists about 38,000 clones; over 85% were seen once. Time point given: recipient sample about 28 days before transplant, after cytoreduction. Findings and caveats of the study: Pathologically expanded recipient clonotypes increased progressively from day 30 to day 180 as diversity fell.

Note on this clone: Its cognate antigen is unknown.

This CDR3 has 15 amino acids. Per the germline V gene, CDR1 is SQVTM and CDR2 is ANQGSEA. V was clipped by 3 bases and J by 6 bases, with 18 bases between them. The TCR was taken from a middle-aged man with chronic myeloid leukemia. Some clones in this sample may be carry-over from other donors' samples. Sequenced here: peripheral blood mononuclear cells, sampled before stem cell transplant. The J gene is TRBJ1-5, the V gene TRBV29-1; no clear D gene. The CDR3 DNA reads TGCAGCGTTGAGTACGCGACCCGCGGGATTCAGCCCCAGCATTTT. Amino acids: CSVEYATRGIQPQHF.